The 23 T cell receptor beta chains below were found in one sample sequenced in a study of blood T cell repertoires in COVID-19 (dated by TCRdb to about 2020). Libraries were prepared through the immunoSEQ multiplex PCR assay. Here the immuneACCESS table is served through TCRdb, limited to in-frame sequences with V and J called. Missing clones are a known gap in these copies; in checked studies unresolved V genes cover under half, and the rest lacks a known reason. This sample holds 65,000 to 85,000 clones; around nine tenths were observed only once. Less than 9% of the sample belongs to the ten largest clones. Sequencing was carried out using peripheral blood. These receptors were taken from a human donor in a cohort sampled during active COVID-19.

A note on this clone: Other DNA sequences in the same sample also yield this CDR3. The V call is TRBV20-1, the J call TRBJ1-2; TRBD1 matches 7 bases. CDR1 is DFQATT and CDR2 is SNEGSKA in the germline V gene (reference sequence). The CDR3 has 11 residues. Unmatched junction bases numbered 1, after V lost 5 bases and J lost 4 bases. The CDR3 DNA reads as TGCAGTGCTCGACAGGGCTATGGCTACACCTTC. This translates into CSARQGYGYTF.

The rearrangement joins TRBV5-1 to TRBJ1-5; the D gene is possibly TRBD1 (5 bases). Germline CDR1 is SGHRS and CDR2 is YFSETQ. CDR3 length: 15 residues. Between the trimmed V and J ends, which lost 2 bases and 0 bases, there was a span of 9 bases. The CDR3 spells CASSFSDSSNQPQHF. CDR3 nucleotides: TGCGCCAGCAGCTTCTCAGACAGTAGCAATCAGCCCCAGCATTTT.

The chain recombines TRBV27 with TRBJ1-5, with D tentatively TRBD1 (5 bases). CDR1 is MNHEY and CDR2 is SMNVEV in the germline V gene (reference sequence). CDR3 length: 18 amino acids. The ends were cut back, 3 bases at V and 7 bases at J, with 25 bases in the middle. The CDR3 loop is CASSFFFRAGWPPQPQHF. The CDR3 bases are TGTGCCAGCAGTTTCTTTTTTCGGGCAGGGTGGCCGCCACAGCCCCAGCATTTT.

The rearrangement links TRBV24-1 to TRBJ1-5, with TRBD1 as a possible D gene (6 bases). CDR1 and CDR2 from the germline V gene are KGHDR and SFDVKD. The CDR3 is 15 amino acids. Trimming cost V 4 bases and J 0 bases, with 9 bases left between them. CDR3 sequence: CATSEGGDSNQPQHF. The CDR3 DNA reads TGTGCCACCAGTGAAGGGGGGGATAGCAATCAGCCCCAGCATTTT.

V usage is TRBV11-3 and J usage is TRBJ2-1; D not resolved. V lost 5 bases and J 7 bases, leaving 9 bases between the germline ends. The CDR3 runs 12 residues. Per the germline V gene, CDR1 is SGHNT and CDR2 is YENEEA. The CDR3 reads CASSDWANEQFF. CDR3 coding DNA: TGTGCCAGCAGCGATTGGGCTAATGAGCAGTTCTTC.

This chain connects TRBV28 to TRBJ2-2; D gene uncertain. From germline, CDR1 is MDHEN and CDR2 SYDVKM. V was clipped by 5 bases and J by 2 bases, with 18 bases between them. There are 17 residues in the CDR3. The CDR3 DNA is TGTGCCAGCAGTCCTTTTCTGGCACGATTTAACACCGGGGAGCTGTTTTTT. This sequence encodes CASSPFLARFNTGELFF.

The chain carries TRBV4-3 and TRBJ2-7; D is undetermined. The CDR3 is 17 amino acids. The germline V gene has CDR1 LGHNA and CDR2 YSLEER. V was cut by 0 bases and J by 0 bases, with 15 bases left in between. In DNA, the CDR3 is TGCGCCAGCAGCCAAGATCTGGCCGGAGCAAGCTCCTACGAGCAGTACTTC. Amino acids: CASSQDLAGASSYEQYF.

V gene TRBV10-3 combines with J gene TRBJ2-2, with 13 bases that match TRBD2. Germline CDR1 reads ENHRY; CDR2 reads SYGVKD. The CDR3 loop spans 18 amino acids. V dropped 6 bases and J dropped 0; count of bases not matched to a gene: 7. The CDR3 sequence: CAIRQWTSGGTNTGELFF. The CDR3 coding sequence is TGTGCCATCAGGCAGTGGACTAGCGGGGGAACGAACACCGGGGAGCTGTTTTTT.

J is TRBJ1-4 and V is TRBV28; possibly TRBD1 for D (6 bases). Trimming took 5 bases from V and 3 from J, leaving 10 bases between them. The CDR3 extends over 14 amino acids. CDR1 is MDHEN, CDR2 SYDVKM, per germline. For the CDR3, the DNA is TGTGCCAGCAGTGAGGGGGTGGCTAATGAAAAACTGTTTTTT. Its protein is CASSEGVANEKLFF.

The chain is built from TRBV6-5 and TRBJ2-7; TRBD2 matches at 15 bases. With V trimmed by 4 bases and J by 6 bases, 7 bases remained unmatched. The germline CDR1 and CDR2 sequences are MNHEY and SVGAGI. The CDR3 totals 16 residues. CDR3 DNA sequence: TGTGCCAGCAGTTCCGGACTAGCGGGGGGGCCGGGCGAGCAGTACTTC. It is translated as CASSSGLAGGPGEQYF.

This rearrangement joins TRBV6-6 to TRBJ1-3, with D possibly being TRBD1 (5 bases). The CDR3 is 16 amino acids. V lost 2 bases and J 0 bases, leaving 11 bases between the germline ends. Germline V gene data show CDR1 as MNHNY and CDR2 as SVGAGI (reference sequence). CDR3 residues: CASSYGGTYSGNTIYF. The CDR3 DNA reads TGTGCCAGCAGTTACGGGGGGACGTACTCTGGAAACACCATATATTTT.

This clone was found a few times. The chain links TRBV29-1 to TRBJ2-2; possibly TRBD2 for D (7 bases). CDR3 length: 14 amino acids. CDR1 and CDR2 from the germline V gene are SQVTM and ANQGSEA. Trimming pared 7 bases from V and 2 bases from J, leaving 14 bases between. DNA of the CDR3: TGCAGCGCTCGAGGGGGGGCTAACACCGGGGAGCTGTTTTTT. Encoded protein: CSARGGANTGELFF.

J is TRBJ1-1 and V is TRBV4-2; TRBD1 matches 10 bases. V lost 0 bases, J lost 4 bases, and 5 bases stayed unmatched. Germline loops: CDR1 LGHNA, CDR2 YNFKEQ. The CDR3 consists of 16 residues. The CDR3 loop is CASSQDMGQGSTEAFF. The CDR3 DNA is TGTGCCAGCAGCCAAGATATGGGACAGGGGAGCACTGAAGCTTTCTTT.

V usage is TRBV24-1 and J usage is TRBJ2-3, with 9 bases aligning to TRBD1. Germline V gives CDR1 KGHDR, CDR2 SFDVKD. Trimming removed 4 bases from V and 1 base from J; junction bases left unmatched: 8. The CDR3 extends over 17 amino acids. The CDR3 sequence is CATSDSRQGVGTDTQYF. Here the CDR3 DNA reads TGTGCCACCAGTGACTCCCGACAGGGGGTGGGCACAGATACGCAGTATTTT.

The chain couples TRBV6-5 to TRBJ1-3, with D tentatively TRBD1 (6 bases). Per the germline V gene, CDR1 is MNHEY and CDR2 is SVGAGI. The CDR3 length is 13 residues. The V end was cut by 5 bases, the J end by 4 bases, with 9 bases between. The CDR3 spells CASSRDRGNTIYF. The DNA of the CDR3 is TGTGCCAGCAGTCGAGACAGGGGAAACACCATATATTTT.

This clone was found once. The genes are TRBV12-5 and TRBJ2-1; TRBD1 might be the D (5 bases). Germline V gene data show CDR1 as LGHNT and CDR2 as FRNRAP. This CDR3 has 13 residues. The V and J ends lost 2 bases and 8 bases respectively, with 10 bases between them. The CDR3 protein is CASGLYGADEQFF. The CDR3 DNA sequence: TGTGCTAGTGGTTTGTATGGGGCGGATGAGCAGTTCTTC.

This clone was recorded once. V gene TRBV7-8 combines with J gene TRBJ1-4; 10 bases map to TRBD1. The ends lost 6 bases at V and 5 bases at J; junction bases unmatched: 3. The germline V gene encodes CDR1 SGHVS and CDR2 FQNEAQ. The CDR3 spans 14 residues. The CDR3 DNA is TGTGCCAGCAGTCAGGGACAGGGGAATGAAAAACTGTTTTTT. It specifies CASSQGQGNEKLFF. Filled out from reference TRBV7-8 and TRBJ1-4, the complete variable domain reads GAGVSQSPRYKVAKRGQDVALRCDPISGHVSLFWYQQALGQGPEFLTYFQNEAQLDKSGLPSDRFFAERPEGSVSTLKIQRTQQEDSAVYLCASSQGQGNEKLFFGSGTQLSVL.

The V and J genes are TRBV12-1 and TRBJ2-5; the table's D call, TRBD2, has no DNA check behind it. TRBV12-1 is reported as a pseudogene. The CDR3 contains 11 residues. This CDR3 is CASSLSETQYF. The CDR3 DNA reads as TGTGCCAGCAGCCTCTCCGAGACCCAGTACTTC.

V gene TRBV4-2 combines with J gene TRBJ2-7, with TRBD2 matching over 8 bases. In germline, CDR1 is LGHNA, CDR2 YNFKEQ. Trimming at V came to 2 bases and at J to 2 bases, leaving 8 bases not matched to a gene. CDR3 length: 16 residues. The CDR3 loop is CASSQPGTSLAYEQYF. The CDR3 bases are TGTGCCAGCAGCCAACCTGGGACTAGTCTGGCCTACGAGCAGTACTTC.

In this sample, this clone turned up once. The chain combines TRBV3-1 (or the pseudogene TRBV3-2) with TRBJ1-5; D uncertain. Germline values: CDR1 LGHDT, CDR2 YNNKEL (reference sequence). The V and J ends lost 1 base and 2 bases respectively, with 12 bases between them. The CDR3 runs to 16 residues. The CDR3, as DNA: TGTGCCAGCAGCCAAGTAGTGGGTCGGGGCAATCAGCCCCAGCATTTT. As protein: CASSQVVGRGNQPQHF.

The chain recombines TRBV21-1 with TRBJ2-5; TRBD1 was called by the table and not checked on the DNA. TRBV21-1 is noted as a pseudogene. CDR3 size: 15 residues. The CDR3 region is CASSNPTGRGETQYF. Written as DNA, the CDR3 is TGTGCCAGCAGCAACCCCACAGGCAGGGGAGAGACCCAGTACTTC.

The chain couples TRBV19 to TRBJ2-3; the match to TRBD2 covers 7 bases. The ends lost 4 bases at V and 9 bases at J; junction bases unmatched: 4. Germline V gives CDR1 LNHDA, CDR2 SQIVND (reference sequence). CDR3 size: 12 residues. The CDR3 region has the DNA TGTGCCAGTAGTAAGGGAGCGGGGACGCAGTATTTT. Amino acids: CASSKGAGTQYF.

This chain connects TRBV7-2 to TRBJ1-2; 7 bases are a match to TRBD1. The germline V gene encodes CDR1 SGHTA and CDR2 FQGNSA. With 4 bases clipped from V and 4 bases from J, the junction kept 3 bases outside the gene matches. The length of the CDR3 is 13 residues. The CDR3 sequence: CASSYTGAYGYTF. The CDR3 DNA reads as TGTGCCAGCAGCTATACAGGGGCCTATGGCTACACCTTC. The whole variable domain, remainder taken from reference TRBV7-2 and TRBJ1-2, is GAGVSQSPSNKVTEKGKDVELRCDPISGHTALYWYRQSLGQGLEFLIYFQGNSAPDKSGLPSDRFSAERTGGSVSTLTIQRTQQEDSAVYLCASSYTGAYGYTFGSGTRLTVV.